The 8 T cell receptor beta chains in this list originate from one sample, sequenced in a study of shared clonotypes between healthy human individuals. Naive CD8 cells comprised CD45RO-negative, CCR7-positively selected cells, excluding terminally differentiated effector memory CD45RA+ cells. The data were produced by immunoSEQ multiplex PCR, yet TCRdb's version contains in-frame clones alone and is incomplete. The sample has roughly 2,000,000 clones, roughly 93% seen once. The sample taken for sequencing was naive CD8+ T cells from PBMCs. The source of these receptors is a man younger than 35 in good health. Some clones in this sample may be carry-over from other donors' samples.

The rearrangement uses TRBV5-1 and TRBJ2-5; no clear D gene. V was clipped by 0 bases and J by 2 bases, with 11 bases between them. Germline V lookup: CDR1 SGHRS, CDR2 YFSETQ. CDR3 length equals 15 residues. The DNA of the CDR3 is TGCGCCAGCAGCTTGGCCATAGCCCTACAAGAGACCCAGTACTTC. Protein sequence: CASSLAIALQETQYF.

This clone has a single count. The CDR3 nucleotides read TGTGCCAGCAGTCCGGGACAGGGGATAGAAGCTTTCTTT. Translating it yields CASSPGQGIEAFF. The chain has TRBV27 and TRBJ1-1; TRBD1 agrees at 10 bases. V trimming: 5 bases; J trimming: 8 bases; junction bases outside the gene matches: 5. CDR1 MNHEY and CDR2 SMNVEV come from the germline V gene (reference sequence). The CDR3 extends over 13 amino acids.

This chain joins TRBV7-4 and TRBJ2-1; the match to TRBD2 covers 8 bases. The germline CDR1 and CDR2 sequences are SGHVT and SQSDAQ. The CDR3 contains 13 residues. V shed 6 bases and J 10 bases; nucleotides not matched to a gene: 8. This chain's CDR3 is CASSSGLAREQFF. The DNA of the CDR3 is TGTGCCAGCAGTTCAGGACTAGCTCGCGAGCAGTTCTTC.

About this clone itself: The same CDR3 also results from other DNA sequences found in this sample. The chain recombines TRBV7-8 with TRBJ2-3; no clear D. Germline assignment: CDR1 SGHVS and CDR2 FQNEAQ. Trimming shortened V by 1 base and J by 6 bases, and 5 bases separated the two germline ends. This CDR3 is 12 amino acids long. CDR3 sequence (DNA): TGTGCCAGCAGCTTAGGAGAGGATACGCAGTATTTT. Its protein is CASSLGEDTQYF.

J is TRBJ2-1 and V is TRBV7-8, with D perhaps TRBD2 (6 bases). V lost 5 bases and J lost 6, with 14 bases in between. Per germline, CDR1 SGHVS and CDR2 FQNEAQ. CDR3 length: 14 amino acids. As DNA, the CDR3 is TGTGCCAGCAGCCCCCGGGACTCACGCAATGAGCAGTTCTTC. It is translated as CASSPRDSRNEQFF.

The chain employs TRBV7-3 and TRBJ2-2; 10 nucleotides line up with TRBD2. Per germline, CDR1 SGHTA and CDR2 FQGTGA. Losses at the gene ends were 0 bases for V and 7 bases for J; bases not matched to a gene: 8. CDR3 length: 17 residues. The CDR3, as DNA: TGTGCCAGCAGCTTAACGTTAGCTAGCGGGAGTGGCGGGGAGCTGTTTTTT. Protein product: CASSLTLASGSGGELFF.

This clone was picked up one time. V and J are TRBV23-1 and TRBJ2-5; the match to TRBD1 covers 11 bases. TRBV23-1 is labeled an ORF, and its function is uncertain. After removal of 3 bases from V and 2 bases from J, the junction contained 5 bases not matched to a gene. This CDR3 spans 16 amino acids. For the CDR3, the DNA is TGCGCCAGCAGTCATCACCGGGACAGGGGGCAAGAGACCCAGTACTTC. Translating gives CASSHHRDRGQETQYF.

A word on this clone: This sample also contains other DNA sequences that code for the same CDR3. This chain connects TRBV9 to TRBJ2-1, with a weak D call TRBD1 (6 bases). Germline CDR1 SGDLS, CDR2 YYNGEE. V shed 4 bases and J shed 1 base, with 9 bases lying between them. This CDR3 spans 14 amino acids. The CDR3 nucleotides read TGTGCCAGCAGCCCGGGACAATCCTACAATGAGCAGTTCTTC. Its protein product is CASSPGQSYNEQFF.